The sequence of this T cell receptor (beta chain) was determined in a study of blood T cell repertoires in COVID-19. The age range of participants was about 18 to 95 years, with residence in approximately 25 US areas. Assignments of participants to cohorts depended upon their own reported clinical history. Trimming stripped 0 bases from V and 6 bases from J, with 9 bases between. Germline V gives CDR1 SGHTA, CDR2 FQGTGA. The length of the CDR3 is 15 residues. The repertoire was sequenced with immunoSEQ multiplex PCR; TCRdb's copy has only in-frame clones and lacks some. The data hold more than 250,000 clones, with under 95% observed a single time.

The sample consisted of PBMCs or T cells enriched from blood (not recorded which). The sequence was collected from a woman under 40 who had recovered from COVID-19. This chain joins TRBV7-3 and TRBJ1-6, with a possible D match to TRBD1 (6 bases). This chain's CDR3 is CASSLTRGANSPLHF. DNA for the CDR3: TGTGCCAGCAGCTTAACCAGGGGAGCTAATTCACCCCTCCACTTT.